This TCR beta chain was recovered during a study of blood T cell repertoires in COVID-19. Across the study: Acute and convalescent COVID-19 specimens originated in the United States, Italy and Spain.

As originally analysed: Amplification of reference gene primers provided the estimated nucleated cell counts. Sequencing was performed with immunoSEQ multiplex PCR; in TCRdb, only in-frame clones are kept and a portion is missing. Clonal size and the V and J genes are those of that table, whereas D and trimming came from the DNA. The sample contains roughly 200,000 clones, 76% of which appear only once. J was trimmed by 4 bases and V by 4 bases; bases with no gene match: 7. CDR1 MNHNS and CDR2 SASEGT come from the germline V gene. This CDR3 is built from 16 residues. This chain links TRBV6-1 with TRBJ2-1, with 10 nucleotides matching TRBD2. What was sequenced was peripheral blood. This clonotype originated in a woman between 50 and 59 years old with active or convalescent COVID-19. The CDR3, as DNA: TGTGCCAGCAGTGCTCGGACTAGCGGAAATTACAATGAGCAGTTCTTC. Its translation: CASSARTSGNYNEQFF.